This TCR beta chain was sequenced in a study of cytomegalovirus exposure and HLA in healthy donors. Study context: Early release data held tens of millions of unique TCRs from HLA-typed donors. Overall study results and limits: Analysis performed later found 15,000 or so TCR beta sequences associated with HLA alleles at 0.05 false discovery rate.

Worth noting for this clone: Its antigen is as yet unknown.

The CDR3 extends over 14 amino acids. Germline CDR1 reads MDHEN; CDR2 reads SYDVKM. J was trimmed by 3 bases and V by 7 bases; bases with no gene match: 8. PCR used 60 Vbeta primers and 13 Jbeta primers. Data came from immunoSEQ multiplex PCR; TCRdb stores just in-frame clones and leaves some out. Among 150,000 or so clones listed, 65% to 75% were seen once. The specimen was PBMCs. The J gene is TRBJ2-7, the V gene TRBV28, with 8 bases fitting TRBD2. The origin of this receptor is a man aged 25-45 years in good health and CMV-seronegative. CDR3 in DNA: TGTGCCAGCAAAGCGGGGGCTGGGGACTACGAGCAGTACTTC. It translates to CASKAGAGDYEQYF.